A selection of T cell receptor beta chains follows, all from one sample in a study of CD8 T cells in ankylosing spondylitis. From the 5' RACE reads, TCRdb called clonotypes with MiXCR, one entry per CDR3 protein. The sample carries roughly 91,000 distinct CDR3 sequences, roughly 8% recorded once. The sample consisted of blood, either unsorted or a sorted T cell fraction (not recorded which). The receptors shown here come from a male donor with ankylosing spondylitis or in good health (not recorded which). The conserved cysteine and the conserved F or W are not part of the CDR3 here. Clone size, where shown, is once, few, many, or a class for clones that have expanded.

cdr3_aa | clone_size | v_call
ASRGGASGNTIY | many | TRBV19
ASSLEQSVYGYT | many | TRBV5-1
ASSRTGGSYEQY | many | TRBV12-3/TRBV12-4
ASRMTSGSKNEQY | many | TRBV27
SLPTPYGTSTDTQY | few | TRBV20-1
ASSRGVQYEQY | many | TRBV4-3
SARWGAGRATEAF | many | TRBV20-1
ASSETETQPNQPQH | many | TRBV25-1
ASSLGQQQETQY | many | TRBV5-6
ASSPGTSGGYEQY | many | TRBV13
ASSGTSREQF | many | TRBV2
ASRGETYEQY | many | TRBV25-1
SALSPGLDGYNEQF | many | TRBV20-1
ASSLEAQTLYNEQF | many | TRBV7-6
ASSPFRVSSYNEQF | many | TRBV18
ASRATQRSTDTQY | many | TRBV6-4
ASSLPGQITSSTDTQY | many | TRBV25-1
SARWTSGRGEQY | - | TRBV20-1
ASRQTSYNEQF | many | TRBV7-2
SVARGLNQPQH | many | TRBV29-1
ASSQRVSVAGQETQY | few | TRBV7-9
ASREGATNEKLF | many | TRBV6-1
ASSLVGRDNEQF | - | TRBV7-2
ASSSSGSSIYEQF | many | TRBV9
ASSRKGIGTQY | - | TRBV5-6
ASSPSPLAEQETQY | many | TRBV7-2
SASGSPSGANVLT | many | TRBV20-1
ASSQDRYRDDEQY | few | TRBV4-3